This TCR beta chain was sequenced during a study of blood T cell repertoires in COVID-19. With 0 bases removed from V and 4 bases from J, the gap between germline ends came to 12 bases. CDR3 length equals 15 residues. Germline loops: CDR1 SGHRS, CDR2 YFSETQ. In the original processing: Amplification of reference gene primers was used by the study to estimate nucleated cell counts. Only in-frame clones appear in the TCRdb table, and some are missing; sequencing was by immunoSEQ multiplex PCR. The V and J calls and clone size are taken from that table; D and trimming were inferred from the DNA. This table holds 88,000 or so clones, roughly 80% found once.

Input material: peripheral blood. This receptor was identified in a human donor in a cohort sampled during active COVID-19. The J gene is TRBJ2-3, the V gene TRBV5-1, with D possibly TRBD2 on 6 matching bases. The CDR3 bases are TGCGCCAGCAGCTTGGAGCCTAGCGTGGCAGATACGCAGTATTTT. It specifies CASSLEPSVADTQYF. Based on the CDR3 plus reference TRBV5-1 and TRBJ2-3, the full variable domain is KAGVTQTPRYLIKTRGQQVTLSCSPISGHRSVSWYQQTPGQGLQFLFEYFSETQRNKGNFPGRFSGRQFSNSRSEMNVSTLELGDSALYLCASSLEPSVADTQYFGPGTRLTVL.